This is a list of T cell receptor beta chains from one sample in a study of shared clonotypes between healthy human individuals. This table comes from immunoSEQ multiplex PCR, and its TCRdb copy is limited to in-frame clones, with some not included. In the table there are a few million clones, approximately 95% of which are singletons. Sequencing used naive CD4+ T cells from PBMCs. The receptors were gathered from a man aged 18 to 29 in good health. Some clones in this sample may be carry-over from other donors' samples. Each CDR3 is given with its conserved first and last residue. A D gene is named only where the DNA matches it firmly. Clone size is given for some rows only: seen once, a few or many times, or a class if the clone is expanded.

V: TRBV6-5; D: TRBD1; J: TRBJ2-7; size: -; DNA: TGTGCCAGCAGTTTACGGAGCGACAGGGCCTACGAGCAGTACTTC; CDR3: CASSLRSDRAYEQYF
V: TRBV19; D: -; J: TRBJ2-2; size: -; DNA: TGTGCCAGTAGTACCCAACAAGCCACCGGGGAGCTGTTTTTT; CDR3: CASSTQQATGELFF
V: TRBV2; D: -; J: TRBJ2-7; size: -; DNA: TGTGCCAGCTCGACCGGATGGGAGCAGTACTTC; CDR3: CASSTGWEQYF
V: TRBV15; D: -; J: TRBJ1-5; size: few; DNA: TGTGCCGCTCGGGACAGCAATCAGCCCCAGCATTTT; CDR3: CAARDSNQPQHF
V: TRBV29-1; D: TRBD1; J: TRBJ1-1; size: few; DNA: TGCAGCGTGACAGGGCTGTGGACTGAAGCTTTCTTT; CDR3: CSVTGLWTEAFF
V: TRBV6-1; D: -; J: TRBJ1-2; size: once; DNA: TGTGCCAGCAGTGAATTGACTCATCAGCAGGATGGGAACTATGGCTACACCTTC; CDR3: CASSELTHQQDGNYGYTF
V: TRBV27; D: TRBD2; J: TRBJ2-2; size: -; DNA: TGTGCCAGCAGACCGTTACTAGCGGGAGGGTCTACCGGGGAGCTGTTTTTT; CDR3: CASRPLLAGGSTGELFF
V: TRBV25-1; D: TRBD1; J: TRBJ1-1; size: -; DNA: TGTGCCAGCAGTGTAGCCGGGACAGGGGGCACTGAAGCTTTCTTT; CDR3: CASSVAGTGGTEAFF
V: TRBV10-1; D: -; J: TRBJ2-1; size: few; DNA: TGCGCCAGCCAAAGGTGGCTAGGGTACAATGAGCAGTTCTTC; CDR3: CASQRWLGYNEQFF
V: TRBV29-1; D: -; J: TRBJ1-2; size: -; DNA: TGCAGCGTTGAATTGGGCGGCTATGGCTACACCTTC; CDR3: CSVELGGYGYTF
V: TRBV10-3; D: -; J: TRBJ2-7; size: -; DNA: TGTGCCATCAGGGGGCGGTCGGCCCACTACGAGCAGTACTTC; CDR3: CAIRGRSAHYEQYF
V: TRBV7-8; D: -; J: TRBJ2-7; size: -; DNA: TGTGCCAGCAGCTCCCGATTGTCCCACGAGCAGTACTTC; CDR3: CASSSRLSHEQYF
V: TRBV2; D: -; J: TRBJ1-1; size: -; DNA: TGTGCCAGCAGAGCGGAGCGGACCACTGAAGCTTTCTTT; CDR3: CASRAERTTEAFF
V: TRBV6-5; D: TRBD2; J: TRBJ2-1; size: -; DNA: TGTGCCAGCAGTCCCCGGGGGGGACCTTACAATGAGCAGTTCTTC; CDR3: CASSPRGGPYNEQFF
V: TRBV10-3; D: -; J: TRBJ1-2; size: -; DNA: TGTGCCATCAGTGCGACAGAAAGGTATGGCTACACCTTC; CDR3: CAISATERYGYTF
V: TRBV28; D: -; J: TRBJ2-5; size: -; DNA: TGTGCCAGCAGTTTGGGCGGTGGAGGCAGGGTCTTAACCCAGTACTTC; CDR3: CASSLGGGGRVLTQYF
V: TRBV12-5; D: -; J: TRBJ1-1; size: -; DNA: TGTGCTAGTGGTTTCTCCTCAAACACAGGGCCGATGAACACTGAAGCTTTCTTT; CDR3: CASGFSSNTGPMNTEAFF
V: TRBV5-1; D: -; J: TRBJ2-1; size: -; DNA: TGCGCCAGCAGCTTGGGATCCTACAATGAGCAGTTCTTC; CDR3: CASSLGSYNEQFF
V: TRBV4-3; D: -; J: TRBJ2-5; size: -; DNA: TGCGCCAGCAGCCTCGAGGGTGGGCAAGGGACCCAGTACTTC; CDR3: CASSLEGGQGTQYF
V: TRBV5-1; D: TRBD1; J: TRBJ2-7; size: -; DNA: TGCGCCAGCTCCGGGACAGGGCTCTCCTACGAGCAGTACTTC; CDR3: CASSGTGLSYEQYF
V: TRBV6-5; D: TRBD2; J: TRBJ2-5; size: -; DNA: TGTGCCAGCAGTTACTCTAGCGGGCAAGAGACCCAGTACTTC; CDR3: CASSYSSGQETQYF
V: TRBV7-2; D: -; J: TRBJ2-1; size: -; DNA: TGTGCCAGCAGCGCCCAAAAGGTTGAGCAGTTCTTC; CDR3: CASSAQKVEQFF
V: TRBV18; D: -; J: TRBJ2-7; size: -; DNA: TGTGCCAGCTCACCGGGACCAAATGAGCAGTACTTC; CDR3: CASSPGPNEQYF
V: TRBV6-6; D: -; J: TRBJ2-2; size: -; DNA: TGTGCCAGCAGTGTAGGTTCCGGGGAGCTGTTTTTT; CDR3: CASSVGSGELFF
V: TRBV5-4; D: -; J: TRBJ2-3; size: once; DNA: TGTGCCAGCAGCCTGGGGGGATCCACCTCTAGCACAGATACGCAGTATTTT; CDR3: CASSLGGSTSSTDTQYF
V: TRBV10-3; D: -; J: TRBJ1-1; size: -; DNA: TGTGCCATCAGTGAGGGGGGATCTGAAGCTTTCTTT; CDR3: CAISEGGSEAFF
V: TRBV28; D: -; J: TRBJ1-1; size: -; DNA: TGTGCCAGCAGTACGCAGCTTTTGGCTGAAGCTTTCTTT; CDR3: CASSTQLLAEAFF
V: TRBV6-6; D: TRBD1; J: TRBJ2-7; size: -; DNA: TGTGCCAGCAGTTTCCAGAGGACAGGGTCTTGGGAGCAGTACTTC; CDR3: CASSFQRTGSWEQYF
V: TRBV7-9; D: -; J: TRBJ1-2; size: -; DNA: TGTGCCAGCAGCTTAGCTGGGTTTGATGGCTACACCTTC; CDR3: CASSLAGFDGYTF
V: TRBV7-2; D: TRBD2; J: TRBJ2-3; size: -; DNA: TGTGCCAGCAGCGTAGTAGCGGGCCATAGCACAGATACGCAGTATTTT; CDR3: CASSVVAGHSTDTQYF
V: TRBV11-2; D: -; J: TRBJ1-2; size: -; DNA: TGTGCCAGCAGCTTAACGGCAGGAATTACTCAGCACTATGGCTACACCTTC; CDR3: CASSLTAGITQHYGYTF
V: TRBV28; D: -; J: TRBJ2-7; size: -; DNA: TGTGCCAGCAGTTACTTGGGGAGCACCTACGAGCAGTACTTC; CDR3: CASSYLGSTYEQYF
V: TRBV30; D: -; J: TRBJ1-1; size: few; DNA: TGTGCCTGGATCCAGGAGACTGAAGCTTTCTTT; CDR3: CAWIQETEAFF
V: TRBV12-5; D: TRBD1; J: TRBJ2-1; size: -; DNA: TGTGCTAGTGGTGCGGGACAGGCGAGCTCCTACAATGAGCAGTTCTTC; CDR3: CASGAGQASSYNEQFF
V: TRBV18; D: TRBD1; J: TRBJ2-7; size: -; DNA: TGTGCCAGCTCACAGTGGACAGGGGGCTCCTACGAGCAGTACTTC; CDR3: CASSQWTGGSYEQYF
V: TRBV6-1; D: -; J: TRBJ1-1; size: -; DNA: TGTGCCAGCAGTGAAGCACCAGGGCCCACTGAAGCTTTCTTT; CDR3: CASSEAPGPTEAFF
V: TRBV6-1; D: TRBD1; J: TRBJ2-3; size: once; DNA: TGTGCCACGACAGGGGTAGATACGCAGTATTTT; CDR3: CATTGVDTQYF
V: TRBV4-2; D: -; J: TRBJ2-7; size: -; DNA: TGTGCCAGCAGCCAAGTCGAAGGGGGTGACTACGAGCAGTACTTC; CDR3: CASSQVEGGDYEQYF
V: TRBV10-3; D: -; J: TRBJ1-6; size: -; DNA: TGTGCCATCAGTCTCAACGGACAGACCGTGGTGTCACCCCTCCACTTT; CDR3: CAISLNGQTVVSPLHF
V: TRBV2; D: TRBD1; J: TRBJ2-3; size: once; DNA: TGTGCCAGCAGTGTACGACAGGGTCTAGATACGCAGTATTTT; CDR3: CASSVRQGLDTQYF
V: TRBV10-3; D: -; J: TRBJ1-4; size: -; DNA: TGTGCCATCAGTGCTAGTCGGGCTAATGAAAAACTGTTTTTT; CDR3: CAISASRANEKLFF
V: TRBV18; D: -; J: TRBJ1-2; size: -; DNA: TGTGCCAGCTCACACGGGACACCAAACTATGGCTACACCTTC; CDR3: CASSHGTPNYGYTF
V: TRBV11-3; D: TRBD1; J: TRBJ2-3; size: -; DNA: TGTGCCAGCAGCTTGACTTACGGGACAGGGGAAGCAGATACGCAGTATTTT; CDR3: CASSLTYGTGEADTQYF
V: TRBV4-1; D: -; J: TRBJ2-1; size: -; DNA: TGCGCCAGCAGCCAAGATGTGGCGGGTTCCAACAATGAGCAGTTCTTC; CDR3: CASSQDVAGSNNEQFF
V: TRBV5-3; D: -; J: TRBJ1-1; size: -; DNA: TGTGCCAGAAGCCCACCCGGGAGAATGGGGACTGAAGCTTTCTTT; CDR3: CARSPPGRMGTEAFF
V: TRBV5-1; D: TRBD2; J: TRBJ2-7; size: -; DNA: TGCGCCAGCTCGCCGCGGACTAGCGGCCTCTACGAGCAGTACTTC; CDR3: CASSPRTSGLYEQYF
V: TRBV7-6; D: -; J: TRBJ2-7; size: -; DNA: TGTGCCAGCAGCTTAGGTCCCAGCTCCTACGAGCAGTACTTC; CDR3: CASSLGPSSYEQYF
V: TRBV7-3; D: TRBD2; J: TRBJ2-5; size: -; DNA: TGTGCCAGCAGCTCGGCCGGGACTAGCCCTATCTACTTC; CDR3: CASSSAGTSPIYF
V: TRBV29-1; D: TRBD2; J: TRBJ2-2; size: -; DNA: TGCAGCGGGGCTAGCGGGAGGGCCGTCACCGGGGAGCTGTTTTTT; CDR3: CSGASGRAVTGELFF
V: TRBV6-5; D: -; J: TRBJ1-2; size: -; DNA: TGTGCCAGCACTCTGAGGGGGACAACTGGCTACACCTTC; CDR3: CASTLRGTTGYTF
V: TRBV4-3; D: TRBD2; J: TRBJ2-3; size: -; DNA: TGCGCCAGCAGCCGCAACTTGGGGACTAGGGGAGGGCTTAGCACAGATACGCAGTATTTT; CDR3: CASSRNLGTRGGLSTDTQYF
V: TRBV5-1; D: TRBD1; J: TRBJ1-1; size: -; DNA: TGCGCCAGCAGCTTGAGGGGGCAGAGGGAAGCTTTCTTT; CDR3: CASSLRGQREAFF
V: TRBV7-2; D: -; J: TRBJ2-7; size: -; DNA: TGTGCCAGCAGCTCCCCCTGGTGGGGGGAGCAGTACTTC; CDR3: CASSSPWWGEQYF
V: TRBV5-1; D: -; J: TRBJ2-7; size: -; DNA: TGCGCCAGCAGGGGGGACGGCTACGAGCAGTACTTC; CDR3: CASRGDGYEQYF
V: TRBV5-3; D: TRBD2; J: TRBJ2-1; size: -; DNA: TGTGCCAGAAGCTCCTTAGCGGGAGGGCGATTCTACAATGAGCAGTTCTTC; CDR3: CARSSLAGGRFYNEQFF